A single sample is the source of the 16 T cell receptor beta chains below, sequenced in a study of Ad26.COV2.S vaccination and SARS-CoV-2 variants. Using immunoSEQ multiplex PCR, the repertoire was profiled, and TCRdb retains in-frame clones only, with some absent. This table has 400,000 to 450,000 clones, about 93% appearing once. Regarding treatment: some 20 received Ad26.COV2.S at low or high dose, single or two shots; about five received placebo; per-sample allocation not given. At day 63 after the first vaccine or placebo injection, samples were drawn. Sample: peripheral blood, taken in a trial of Ad26.COV2.S vaccine versus placebo. Receptors originate from a person between 18 and 60 years old who received the Ad26.COV2.S COVID-19 vaccine or a placebo.

The rearrangement uses TRBV29-1 and TRBJ2-1; TRBD1 agrees at 7 bases. The trim removed 0 bases at V and 4 bases at J, leaving 6 bases unmatched. In germline, CDR1 is SQVTM, CDR2 ANQGSEA. The CDR3 loop spans 15 amino acids. CDR3 coding DNA: TGCAGCGTTGAAGATCGAGGGGGACAGTACAATGAGCAGTTCTTC. Translation: CSVEDRGGQYNEQFF.

This chain uses TRBV7-2 with TRBJ2-5; the D gene is possibly TRBD2 (5 bases). V was pared by 3 bases and J by 3 bases, with 8 bases between. CDR3 size: 13 residues. Germline V CDR1 and CDR2: SGHTA, FQGNSA. CDR3 protein: CASSFYGKETQYF. CDR3 DNA sequence: TGTGCCAGCAGCTTTTACGGGAAAGAGACCCAGTACTTC.

This chain joins TRBV9 and TRBJ1-6, with unresolved D. Trimming removed 2 bases from V and 6 bases from J, with 12 bases in between. Germline-derived CDR1 and CDR2 are SGDLS and YYNGEE. This CDR3 is 15 amino acids long. The CDR3, as DNA: TGTGCCAGCAGCGTCGAGGTGAACGGTAATTCACCCCTCCACTTT. Encoded protein: CASSVEVNGNSPLHF.

The CDR3 nucleotides read TGTGCCAGTACCACACAGGGGCTGAGCAATCAGCCCCAGCATTTT. This encodes CASTTQGLSNQPQHF. The J gene is TRBJ1-5, the V gene TRBV19; TRBD1 matches 7 bases. V shed 7 bases and J 1 base; nucleotides not matched to a gene: 7. The germline gives CDR1 LNHDA, CDR2 SQIVND (reference sequence). The CDR3 has 15 residues.

The rearrangement links TRBV10-3 to TRBJ1-4; weak D call: TRBD1 (6 bases). Germline V gene data show CDR1 as ENHRY and CDR2 as SYGVKD. The length of the CDR3 is 16 residues. Trimming took 10 bases from V and 4 from J, leaving 22 bases between them. The CDR3 here is CATSTPQGSLNEKLFF. In DNA form, the CDR3 reads TGTGCCACCTCTACCCCCCAGGGGAGTCTTAATGAAAAACTGTTTTTT.

V is TRBV3-1 (or the pseudogene TRBV3-2) and J is TRBJ2-2, with D uncertain. In germline, CDR1 is LGHDT, CDR2 YNNKEL (reference sequence). Trimming took 2 bases from V and 11 from J, leaving 12 bases between them. The CDR3 runs 13 residues. This CDR3 reads CASSQNWASELFF. The CDR3 region has the DNA TGTGCCAGCAGCCAAAACTGGGCCTCAGAGCTGTTTTTT.

This clone was found once. The chain is built from TRBV5-5 and TRBJ2-5; D is undetermined. The germline V gene has CDR1 SGHKS and CDR2 YYEKEE (reference sequence). The CDR3 loop spans 14 amino acids. Trimming took off 0 bases at V and 1 base at J, with 7 bases between the two ends. The CDR3 sequence is CASSLAAGQETQYF. In nucleotides, the CDR3 is TGTGCCAGCAGCTTGGCCGCAGGCCAAGAGACCCAGTACTTC.

The J gene is TRBJ2-2, the V gene TRBV5-6, with 15 bases aligning to TRBD2. The CDR3 extends over 16 amino acids. The germline V gene encodes CDR1 SGHDT and CDR2 YYEEEE. Trimming took 4 bases from V and 6 from J; bases not matched to a gene: 4. CDR3: CASSKGLAGGPGELFF. CDR3 nucleotide sequence: TGTGCCAGCAGCAAAGGACTAGCGGGAGGGCCCGGGGAGCTGTTTTTT.

V and J are TRBV14 and TRBJ2-1, with TRBD2 identical over 7 bases. The CDR3 spans 16 residues. CDR1 SGHDN and CDR2 FVKESK come from the germline V gene. The ends lost 0 bases at V and 5 bases at J; junction bases unmatched: 7. The DNA for the CDR3 is TGTGCCAGCAGCCAAGACGGGCGGGAGAGCCACAATGAGCAGTTCTTC. It is translated as CASSQDGRESHNEQFF.

This rearrangement joins TRBV6-5 to TRBJ1-5; D is undetermined. Germline CDR1 reads MNHEY; CDR2 reads SVGAGI. Trimming took off 2 bases at V and 6 bases at J, with 8 bases between the two ends. The CDR3 totals 13 residues. The CDR3 reads CASSYDGLQPQHF. The CDR3 coding sequence is TGTGCCAGCAGTTACGATGGACTTCAGCCCCAGCATTTT.

The chain combines TRBV1 with TRBJ1-6; the listed D gene, TRBD1, was not tested against the DNA. TRBV1 is flagged as a pseudogene. This CDR3 is 13 amino acids long. The CDR3 loop reads CTSPRQYNSPLHF. The CDR3 bases are TGCACCAGCCCAAGACAGTATAATTCACCCCTCCACTTT.

The chain couples TRBV11-2 to TRBJ2-7; D unclear. The CDR3 has 13 amino acids. Trimming took 2 bases from V and 2 from J, leaving 7 bases between them. Germline CDR1 and CDR2: SGHAT and FQNNGV. The CDR3 loop reads CASSLQRTYEQYF. The CDR3 nucleotides are TGTGCCAGCAGCTTACAGAGGACCTACGAGCAGTACTTC.

The chain employs TRBV3-1 (or the pseudogene TRBV3-2) and TRBJ2-7, with no clear D. V lost 3 bases to trimming and J lost 6 bases, with 21 bases between them. Germline V gene sequence: CDR1 LGHDT, CDR2 YNNKEL (reference sequence). The CDR3 runs 16 residues. In DNA, the CDR3 is TGTGCCAGCAGCCACCCCTTTCGACTTGCCCCCTCCGAGCAGTACTTC. Protein: CASSHPFRLAPSEQYF.

This sequence joins TRBV4-3 and TRBJ1-5; D perhaps matches TRBD1 (6 bases). There are 15 residues in the CDR3. The V end was cut by 0 bases, the J end by 8 bases, with 14 bases between. CDR1 is LGHNA and CDR2 is YSLEER in the germline V gene. CDR3 nucleotides: TGCGCCAGCAGCCAAGATGGGGGGCCGAGGGAGCCCCAGCATTTT. Its protein product is CASSQDGGPREPQHF.

The genes are TRBV4-3 and TRBJ1-1; D may be TRBD1 (5 bases). This CDR3 is 17 amino acids long. The germline CDR1 and CDR2 sequences are LGHNA and YSLEER. V lost 0 bases and J lost 5, with 19 bases in between. This CDR3 reads CASSQDRDREGRTEAFF. The CDR3 DNA reads TGCGCCAGCAGCCAAGATCGGGACCGGGAGGGGAGGACTGAAGCTTTCTTT.

This clone has only one observation. The chain couples TRBV19 to TRBJ2-7, with 9 nucleotides matching TRBD1. Germline V lookup: CDR1 LNHDA, CDR2 SQIVND (reference sequence). There are 14 residues in the CDR3. Trimming at V came to 4 bases and at J to 3 bases, leaving 4 bases not matched to a gene. The CDR3 region is CASSTRDRVYEQYF. In nucleotides, the CDR3 is TGTGCCAGTAGTACTCGGGACAGGGTCTACGAGCAGTACTTC.